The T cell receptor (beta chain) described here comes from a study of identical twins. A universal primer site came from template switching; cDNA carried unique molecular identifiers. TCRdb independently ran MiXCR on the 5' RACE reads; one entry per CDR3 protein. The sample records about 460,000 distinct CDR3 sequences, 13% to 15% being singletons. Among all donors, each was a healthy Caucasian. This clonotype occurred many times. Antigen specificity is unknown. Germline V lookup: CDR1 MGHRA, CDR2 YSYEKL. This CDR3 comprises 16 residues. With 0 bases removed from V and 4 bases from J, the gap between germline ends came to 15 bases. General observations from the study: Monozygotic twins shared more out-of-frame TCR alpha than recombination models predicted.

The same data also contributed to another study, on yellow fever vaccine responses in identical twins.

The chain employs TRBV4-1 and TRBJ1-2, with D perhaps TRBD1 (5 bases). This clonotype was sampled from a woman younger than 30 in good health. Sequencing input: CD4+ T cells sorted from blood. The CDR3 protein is CASSQESTAPLYGYTF. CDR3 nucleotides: TGCGCCAGCAGCCAAGAGTCGACAGCCCCTCTCTATGGCTACACCTTC.